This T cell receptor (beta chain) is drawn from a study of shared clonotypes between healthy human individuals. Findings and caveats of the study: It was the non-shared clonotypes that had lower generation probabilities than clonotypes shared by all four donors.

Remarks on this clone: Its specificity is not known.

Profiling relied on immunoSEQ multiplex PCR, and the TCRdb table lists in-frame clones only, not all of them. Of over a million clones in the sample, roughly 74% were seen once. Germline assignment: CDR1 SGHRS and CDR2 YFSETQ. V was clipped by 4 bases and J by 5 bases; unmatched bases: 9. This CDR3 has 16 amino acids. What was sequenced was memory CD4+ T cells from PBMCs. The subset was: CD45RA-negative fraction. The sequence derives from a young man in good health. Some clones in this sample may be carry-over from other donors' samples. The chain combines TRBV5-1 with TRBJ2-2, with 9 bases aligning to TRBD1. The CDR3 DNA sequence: TGCGCCAGCAGCCTCACACAGGGGGCACGGACCGGGGAGCTGTTTTTT. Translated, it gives CASSLTQGARTGELFF.